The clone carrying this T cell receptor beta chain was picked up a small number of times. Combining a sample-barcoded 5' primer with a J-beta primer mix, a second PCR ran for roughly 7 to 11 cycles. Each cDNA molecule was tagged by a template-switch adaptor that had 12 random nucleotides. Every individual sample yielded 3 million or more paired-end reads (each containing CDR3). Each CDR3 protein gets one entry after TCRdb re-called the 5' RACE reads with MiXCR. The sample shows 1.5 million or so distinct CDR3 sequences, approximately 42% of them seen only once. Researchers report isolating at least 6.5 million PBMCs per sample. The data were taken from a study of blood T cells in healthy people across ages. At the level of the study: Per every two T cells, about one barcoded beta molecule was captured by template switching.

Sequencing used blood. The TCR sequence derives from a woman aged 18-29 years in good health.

This chain's CDR3 is CASSYSGAEQETQYF. The CDR3 nucleotides read TGTGCCAGCAGTTACTCGGGGGCGGAACAAGAGACCCAGTACTTC. J is TRBJ2-5 and V is TRBV6-5; D possibly corresponds to TRBD1 (6 bases). Germline assignment: CDR1 MNHEY and CDR2 SVGAGI. The CDR3 loop spans 15 amino acids. V was trimmed by 0 bases and J by 2 bases, leaving 10 bases between them.